The source of this TCR beta chain is a study of T cell responses to AZD1222 COVID-19 vaccine. Method: immunoSEQ multiplex PCR; TCRdb's copy keeps in-frame clones and lacks some. This sample has about 140,000 clones; approximately 90% occur once, and the top ten carry approximately 3.8%. The TCR was taken from an adult who received the AZD1222 COVID-19 vaccine. Source: peripheral blood, taken 28 days after the second AZD1222 dose.

This chain's CDR3 is CASSLPGFLSDNEQFF. CDR3 nucleotides: TGTGCCAGCAGCTTACCGGGGTTTCTTTCGGACAATGAGCAGTTCTTC. This chain uses TRBV5-4 with TRBJ2-1; D is perhaps TRBD2 (5 bases). The CDR3 has 16 residues. The V end was cut by 2 bases, the J end by 5 bases, with 17 bases between. Germline lookup yields CDR1 SGHNT and CDR2 YYREEE (reference sequence).